A selection of T cell receptor beta chains follows, all from one sample in a study of identical twins. TCRdb reanalysed the 5' RACE reads using MiXCR and keeps one entry per CDR3 protein. The sample contains roughly 570,000 distinct CDR3 sequences, just under 10% of which appear only once. These same records also appear under a second study, on yellow fever vaccine responses in identical twins.

Sequenced input: PBMCs. The receptors shown here come from a woman aged 18-29 years in good health. Each CDR3 is given with its conserved first and last residue. The order of the fields is D gene, V gene, J gene, clone size, CDR3 DNA, CDR3 protein. D genes are given only for firm matches. A clone size is listed for some rows: how often the clone was seen (once, few, many), or a class if it is expanded.

D gene: .; V gene: TRBV6-6; J gene: TRBJ1-1; clone size: few; CDR3 DNA: TGTGCCAGCAGTTACTCGTCGGTAGAAGCTTTCTTT; CDR3 protein: CASSYSSVEAFF
D gene: .; V gene: TRBV20-1; J gene: TRBJ2-7; clone size: few; CDR3 DNA: TGCAGTGCTAGAGACCTTACCCACGAGCAGTACTTC; CDR3 protein: CSARDLTHEQYF
D gene: TRBD1; V gene: TRBV12-3/TRBV12-4; J gene: TRBJ2-5; clone size: many; CDR3 DNA: TGTGCCAGCAGTACAGGGGACGAGACCCAGTACTTC; CDR3 protein: CASSTGDETQYF
D gene: TRBD2; V gene: TRBV7-9; J gene: TRBJ2-3; clone size: many; CDR3 DNA: TGTGCCAGCAGCTTTAATCGCGGGAGCAGCACAGATACGCAGTATTTT; CDR3 protein: CASSFNRGSSTDTQYF
D gene: TRBD2; V gene: TRBV20-1; J gene: TRBJ2-3; clone size: few; CDR3 DNA: TGCAGTGCTTCAAGTAGGGCGGGAGAGGTCTCGAATACGCAGTATTTT; CDR3 protein: CSASSRAGEVSNTQYF
D gene: .; V gene: TRBV5-5; J gene: TRBJ2-2; clone size: .; CDR3 DNA: TGTGCCAGCAGCTCCTGGACACCATCCCCCCCCGGGGAGCTGTTTTTT; CDR3 protein: CASSSWTPSPPGELFF
D gene: .; V gene: TRBV10-1; J gene: TRBJ2-5; clone size: few; CDR3 DNA: TGCGCCAGCAGTGCGACAGTGGGGGAGACCCAGTACTTC; CDR3 protein: CASSATVGETQYF
D gene: TRBD1; V gene: TRBV5-1; J gene: TRBJ2-5; clone size: few; CDR3 DNA: TGCGCCAGCAGCTTGGACGGGACAGGGTGGGCCCAGTACTTC; CDR3 protein: CASSLDGTGWAQYF
D gene: .; V gene: TRBV6-1; J gene: TRBJ1-5; clone size: few; CDR3 DNA: TGTGCCAGCAGTGGAATAGGGGGAGGGGTCTCGCGGCCCCAGCATTTT; CDR3 protein: CASSGIGGGVSRPQHF
D gene: TRBD1; V gene: TRBV12-3/TRBV12-4; J gene: TRBJ2-4; clone size: .; CDR3 DNA: TGTGCCAGCAGTCCAGGACAGGGGACTTTCCTTCTAGCCAAAAACATTCAGTACTTC; CDR3 protein: CASSPGQGTFLLAKNIQYF
D gene: TRBD2; V gene: TRBV20-1; J gene: TRBJ2-1; clone size: .; CDR3 DNA: TGCAGTGTTAGACAAACTCTAGCGGGCTCCTACAATGAGCAGTTCTTC; CDR3 protein: CSVRQTLAGSYNEQFF
D gene: TRBD2; V gene: TRBV20-1; J gene: TRBJ2-3; clone size: few; CDR3 DNA: TGCAGTGCTAGAGATCTACTAGCGGGCACAGATACGCAGTATTTT; CDR3 protein: CSARDLLAGTDTQYF
D gene: TRBD1; V gene: TRBV27; J gene: TRBJ2-7; clone size: .; CDR3 DNA: TGTGCCAGCAGTCCTACCCCGACAGGGCACCACGAGCAGTACTTC; CDR3 protein: CASSPTPTGHHEQYF
D gene: .; V gene: TRBV13; J gene: TRBJ2-3; clone size: few; CDR3 DNA: TGTGCCAGCACCCTAGGGGGGGGTTTATTTGATACGCAGTATTTT; CDR3 protein: CASTLGGGLFDTQYF
D gene: TRBD2; V gene: TRBV11-2; J gene: TRBJ2-2; clone size: many; CDR3 DNA: TGTGCCAGCAGCTTAGAGACTAGCGGGATCACCGGGGAGCTGTTTTTT; CDR3 protein: CASSLETSGITGELFF
D gene: .; V gene: TRBV3-1; J gene: TRBJ2-5; clone size: few; CDR3 DNA: TGTGCCAGCAGCCATGGGGTCTCGCGCGAGACCCAGTACTTC; CDR3 protein: CASSHGVSRETQYF
D gene: .; V gene: TRBV27; J gene: TRBJ2-7; clone size: many; CDR3 DNA: TGTGCCAGCGGGGGGGCTTGGATCGGTGGGGAGCAGTACTTC; CDR3 protein: CASGGAWIGGEQYF
D gene: TRBD1; V gene: TRBV20-1; J gene: TRBJ2-7; clone size: .; CDR3 DNA: TGCAGTGCTAGAGAACAGGGGGGCGAGCAGTACTTC; CDR3 protein: CSAREQGGEQYF
D gene: .; V gene: TRBV4-3; J gene: TRBJ2-1; clone size: many; CDR3 DNA: TGCGCCAGCAGCCAAGGTTGCGTGAATGAGCAGTTCTTC; CDR3 protein: CASSQGCVNEQFF
D gene: .; V gene: TRBV20-1; J gene: TRBJ2-3; clone size: few; CDR3 DNA: TGCAGTGCATCCGGGGTAGATGGAGATACGCAGTATTTT; CDR3 protein: CSASGVDGDTQYF
D gene: .; V gene: TRBV7-2; J gene: TRBJ2-3; clone size: many; CDR3 DNA: TGTGCCAGCAGCTTAGGAAGAACGAATACGCAGTATTTT; CDR3 protein: CASSLGRTNTQYF
D gene: .; V gene: TRBV6-2/TRBV6-3; J gene: TRBJ2-7; clone size: few; CDR3 DNA: TGTGCCAGCAGAAAAACAGGTATCTACTTCTACGAGCAGTACTTC; CDR3 protein: CASRKTGIYFYEQYF
D gene: .; V gene: TRBV20-1; J gene: TRBJ2-7; clone size: many; CDR3 DNA: TGCAGTGGCTCCGGGACCCATAGCTCCTACGAGCAGTACTTC; CDR3 protein: CSGSGTHSSYEQYF
D gene: .; V gene: TRBV20-1; J gene: TRBJ2-2; clone size: few; CDR3 DNA: TGCAGTGCTAGAGATCCCCGTTTGGGATCGAACACCGGGGAGCTGTTTTTT; CDR3 protein: CSARDPRLGSNTGELFF
D gene: .; V gene: TRBV7-9; J gene: TRBJ1-1; clone size: many; CDR3 DNA: TGTGCCAGCAGCCCACCACAGGGAGGGGGCACTGAAGCTTTCTTT; CDR3 protein: CASSPPQGGGTEAFF
D gene: TRBD2; V gene: TRBV4-3; J gene: TRBJ2-1; clone size: many; CDR3 DNA: TGCGCCAGCAGCCAAGATAAGATCCGGGAGGGCCCCTACAATGAGCAGTTCTTC; CDR3 protein: CASSQDKIREGPYNEQFF
D gene: .; V gene: TRBV6-1; J gene: TRBJ1-5; clone size: .; CDR3 DNA: TGTGCCAGCAGTGATCCGAATAGCAATCAGCCCCAGCATTTT; CDR3 protein: CASSDPNSNQPQHF
D gene: .; V gene: TRBV10-3; J gene: TRBJ1-6; clone size: few; CDR3 DNA: TGTGCCATCTCAAACTCAGATAATTCACCCCTCCACTTT; CDR3 protein: CAISNSDNSPLHF
D gene: .; V gene: TRBV7-7; J gene: TRBJ2-7; clone size: many; CDR3 DNA: TGTGCTAGCAGCCCAGGGGCTGGTTACGAGCAGTACTTC; CDR3 protein: CASSPGAGYEQYF
D gene: .; V gene: TRBV6-1; J gene: TRBJ2-1; clone size: many; CDR3 DNA: TGTGCCAGCAAACTTAGGGAGGAGAACTACAATGAGCAGTTCTTC; CDR3 protein: CASKLREENYNEQFF
D gene: TRBD2; V gene: TRBV3-1; J gene: TRBJ2-3; clone size: few; CDR3 DNA: TGTGCCAGCAGCCAAGAAACTCTAGGGCGGTTCCTAGCGGGAGGCACGAATACGCAGTATTTT; CDR3 protein: CASSQETLGRFLAGGTNTQYF
D gene: .; V gene: TRBV20-1; J gene: TRBJ1-1; clone size: .; CDR3 DNA: TGCAGTGCCCAGGGTGAGGTGGGCCCATACACTGAAGCTTTCTTT; CDR3 protein: CSAQGEVGPYTEAFF
D gene: .; V gene: TRBV7-2; J gene: TRBJ2-1; clone size: .; CDR3 DNA: TGTGCCAGCAGCTTTGCGGGGGCCCTCAATGAGCAGTTCTTC; CDR3 protein: CASSFAGALNEQFF
D gene: TRBD2; V gene: TRBV4-3; J gene: TRBJ2-1; clone size: few; CDR3 DNA: TGCGCCAGCAGCCAAGAGGGGCTAGCGGGACACTTCAACAATGAGCAGTTCTTC; CDR3 protein: CASSQEGLAGHFNNEQFF
D gene: TRBD2; V gene: TRBV9; J gene: TRBJ2-2; clone size: many; CDR3 DNA: TGTGCCAGCAGCGTAGCAGCGGGGGGCTTGAAGGGCACCGGGGAGCTGTTTTTT; CDR3 protein: CASSVAAGGLKGTGELFF
D gene: .; V gene: TRBV29-1; J gene: TRBJ2-2; clone size: many; CDR3 DNA: TGCAGCGTTGTCCGTCTGGGAGGCGGGGAGCTGTTTTTT; CDR3 protein: CSVVRLGGGELFF
D gene: .; V gene: TRBV20-1; J gene: TRBJ2-6; clone size: few; CDR3 DNA: TGCAGCGTTTTCGAGGGTTTCTCTGGGGCCAACGTCCTGACTTTC; CDR3 protein: CSVFEGFSGANVLTF
D gene: .; V gene: TRBV7-9; J gene: TRBJ2-3; clone size: many; CDR3 DNA: TGTGCCAGCAGCCTCCAATCCCCCGGGAGCGGTACGCAGTATTTT; CDR3 protein: CASSLQSPGSGTQYF
D gene: TRBD1; V gene: TRBV12-3/TRBV12-4; J gene: TRBJ1-6; clone size: .; CDR3 DNA: TGTGCCAGCAGGCGATCCGACAGGGAGGGACCCCTCCACTTT; CDR3 protein: CASRRSDREGPLHF
D gene: .; V gene: TRBV6-6; J gene: TRBJ2-7; clone size: .; CDR3 DNA: TGTGCCAGCAGTTATGGGGGGCCAGACGAGCAGTACTTC; CDR3 protein: CASSYGGPDEQYF
D gene: .; V gene: TRBV3-1; J gene: TRBJ2-3; clone size: many; CDR3 DNA: TGTGCCAGCAGCCAAGGATTGCGGGGAAGCACAGATACGCAGTATTTT; CDR3 protein: CASSQGLRGSTDTQYF
D gene: TRBD2; V gene: TRBV29-1; J gene: TRBJ2-7; clone size: .; CDR3 DNA: TGCAGCACCACGGTCGGGGGGGGACCCTACGAGCAGTACTTC; CDR3 protein: CSTTVGGGPYEQYF
D gene: .; V gene: TRBV12-3/TRBV12-4; J gene: TRBJ2-5; clone size: few; CDR3 DNA: TGTGCCAGCAGTTTAAGGGGTCGGTTAGAGACCCAGTACTTC; CDR3 protein: CASSLRGRLETQYF
D gene: TRBD2; V gene: TRBV7-2; J gene: TRBJ2-5; clone size: .; CDR3 DNA: TGTGCCAGCAGCTTAGGCCGGACTCGCGGGAGAAGGGAGACCCAGTACTTC; CDR3 protein: CASSLGRTRGRRETQYF
D gene: TRBD2; V gene: TRBV11-2; J gene: TRBJ2-3; clone size: .; CDR3 DNA: TGTGCCAGCAGCTTAGTATCTCTAGCGGGGGCCACGGGAGATACGCAGTATTTT; CDR3 protein: CASSLVSLAGATGDTQYF
D gene: TRBD1; V gene: TRBV24-1; J gene: TRBJ2-5; clone size: .; CDR3 DNA: TGTGCCACCAGTGACCCGAGACAGGGGTCCGGAGAGACCCAGTACTTC; CDR3 protein: CATSDPRQGSGETQYF
D gene: .; V gene: TRBV7-2; J gene: TRBJ2-5; clone size: many; CDR3 DNA: TGTGCCAGCAGCTCCTCTCCGGGGCAGGAGACCCAGTACTTC; CDR3 protein: CASSSSPGQETQYF
D gene: TRBD2; V gene: TRBV5-1; J gene: TRBJ2-1; clone size: .; CDR3 DNA: TGCGCCAGCAGCTTGGCCGCTAGCGGGTATGACAATGAGCAGTTCTTC; CDR3 protein: CASSLAASGYDNEQFF
D gene: .; V gene: TRBV19; J gene: TRBJ2-2; clone size: many; CDR3 DNA: TGTGCCAGTTCCCCACTAGCATGGGGGGGGGAGCTGTTTTTT; CDR3 protein: CASSPLAWGGELFF
D gene: TRBD2; V gene: TRBV6-5; J gene: TRBJ2-1; clone size: .; CDR3 DNA: TGTGCCAGCAGGACAAGCGGGGCGCCTTACAATGAGCAGTTCTTC; CDR3 protein: CASRTSGAPYNEQFF
D gene: .; V gene: TRBV4-1; J gene: TRBJ2-3; clone size: many; CDR3 DNA: TGCGCCAGCAGCCAAGATAGACCTGCGGATACGCAGTATTTT; CDR3 protein: CASSQDRPADTQYF
D gene: .; V gene: TRBV2; J gene: TRBJ2-7; clone size: few; CDR3 DNA: TGTGCCAGCATTTCGGGGGCAGGGGGCTACGAGCAGTACTTC; CDR3 protein: CASISGAGGYEQYF
D gene: .; V gene: TRBV25-1; J gene: TRBJ2-3; clone size: few; CDR3 DNA: TGTGCCAGCAGTGAATTCGAATTGACCCAGGGCACAGATACGCAGTATTTT; CDR3 protein: CASSEFELTQGTDTQYF
D gene: TRBD2; V gene: TRBV28; J gene: TRBJ2-3; clone size: many; CDR3 DNA: TGTGCCAGCAGTTTGCGGGGGGGGCCGTATACGCAGTATTTT; CDR3 protein: CASSLRGGPYTQYF
D gene: .; V gene: TRBV29-1; J gene: TRBJ2-2; clone size: .; CDR3 DNA: TGCAGCGTGCCGACAGTAACCGGGGAGCTGTTTTTT; CDR3 protein: CSVPTVTGELFF
D gene: .; V gene: TRBV20-1; J gene: TRBJ2-5; clone size: .; CDR3 DNA: TGCAGTGCTAGTCGTAACCAAGAGACCCAGTACTTC; CDR3 protein: CSASRNQETQYF
D gene: TRBD1; V gene: TRBV3-1; J gene: TRBJ2-7; clone size: .; CDR3 DNA: TGTGCCAGCAGAGGTGACAGGGGGTACTCCTACGAGCAGTACTTC; CDR3 protein: CASRGDRGYSYEQYF